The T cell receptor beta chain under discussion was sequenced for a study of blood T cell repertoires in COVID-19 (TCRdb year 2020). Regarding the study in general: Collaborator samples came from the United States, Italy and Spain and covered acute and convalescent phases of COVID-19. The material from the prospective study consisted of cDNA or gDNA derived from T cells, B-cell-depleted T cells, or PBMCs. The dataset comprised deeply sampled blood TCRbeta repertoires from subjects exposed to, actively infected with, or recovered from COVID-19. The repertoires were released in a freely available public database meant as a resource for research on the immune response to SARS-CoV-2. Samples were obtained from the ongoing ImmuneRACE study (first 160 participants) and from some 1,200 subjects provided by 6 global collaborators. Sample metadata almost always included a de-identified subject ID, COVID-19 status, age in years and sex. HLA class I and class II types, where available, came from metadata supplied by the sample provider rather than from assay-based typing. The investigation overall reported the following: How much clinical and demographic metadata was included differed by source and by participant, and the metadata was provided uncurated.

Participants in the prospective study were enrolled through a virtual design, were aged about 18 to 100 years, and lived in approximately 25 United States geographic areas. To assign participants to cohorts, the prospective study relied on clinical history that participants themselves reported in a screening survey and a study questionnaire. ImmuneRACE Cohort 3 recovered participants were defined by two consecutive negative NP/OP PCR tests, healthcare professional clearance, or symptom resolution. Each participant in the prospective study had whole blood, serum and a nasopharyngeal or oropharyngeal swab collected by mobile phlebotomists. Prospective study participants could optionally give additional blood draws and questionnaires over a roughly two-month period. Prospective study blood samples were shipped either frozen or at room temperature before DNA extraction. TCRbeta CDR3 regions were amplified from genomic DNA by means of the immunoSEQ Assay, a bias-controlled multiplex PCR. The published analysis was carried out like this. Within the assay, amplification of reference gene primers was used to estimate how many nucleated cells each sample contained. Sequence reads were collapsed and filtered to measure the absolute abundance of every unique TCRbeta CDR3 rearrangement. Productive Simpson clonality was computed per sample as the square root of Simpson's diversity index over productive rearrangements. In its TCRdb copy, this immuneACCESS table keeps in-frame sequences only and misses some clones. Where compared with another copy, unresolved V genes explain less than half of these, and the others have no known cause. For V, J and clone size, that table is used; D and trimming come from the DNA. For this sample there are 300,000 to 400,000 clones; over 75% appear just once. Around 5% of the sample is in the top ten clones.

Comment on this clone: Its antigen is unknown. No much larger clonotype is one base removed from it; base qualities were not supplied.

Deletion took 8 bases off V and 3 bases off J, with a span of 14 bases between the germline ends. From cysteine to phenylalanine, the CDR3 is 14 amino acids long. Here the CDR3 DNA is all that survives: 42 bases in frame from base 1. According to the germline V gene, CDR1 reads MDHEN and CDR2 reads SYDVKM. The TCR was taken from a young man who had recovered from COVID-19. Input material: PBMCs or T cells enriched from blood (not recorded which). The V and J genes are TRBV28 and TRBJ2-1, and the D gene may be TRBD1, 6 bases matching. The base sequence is TGTGCCAGCGGAGACAGGTTCTTCTACAATGAGCAGTTCTTC. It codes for CASGDRFFYNEQFF.